What follows is one T cell receptor beta chain and its context. Antigen unknown. The data are from a study of T cell responses to AZD1222 COVID-19 vaccine. CDR1 is SGDLS, CDR2 YYNGEE, per germline. The CDR3 contains 15 residues. Trimming stripped 0 bases from V and 2 bases from J, with 8 bases between. Sequenced by immunoSEQ multiplex PCR; TCRdb stores in-frame clones only, minus some. The profile shows over 150,000 clones, approximately 92% of them singletons. Study-wide findings and caveats: It was only after the peak T cell response that any repertoires were sampled. The study found vaccine-associated CD4 TCRs spanning spike, dominant at 160-218 and 743-854.

The source of this sequence is an adult in good health. The rearrangement uses TRBV9 and TRBJ2-2, with a weak D call TRBD1 (6 bases). The material was peripheral blood, obtained on day 0 of AZD1222 vaccination. DNA of the CDR3: TGTGCCAGCAGCGTAGCACAGGGAAACACCGGGGAGCTGTTTTTT. Amino acid sequence: CASSVAQGNTGELFF.